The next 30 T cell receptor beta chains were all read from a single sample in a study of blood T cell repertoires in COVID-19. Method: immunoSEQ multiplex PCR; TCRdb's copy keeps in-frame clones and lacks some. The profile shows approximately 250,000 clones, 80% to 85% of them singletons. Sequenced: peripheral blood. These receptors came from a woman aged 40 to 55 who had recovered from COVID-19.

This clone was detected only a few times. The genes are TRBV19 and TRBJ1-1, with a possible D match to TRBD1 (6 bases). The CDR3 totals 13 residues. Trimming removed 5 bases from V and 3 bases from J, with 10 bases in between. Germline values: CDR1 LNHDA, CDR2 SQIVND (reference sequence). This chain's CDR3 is CASSPQGHTEAFF. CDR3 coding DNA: TGTGCCAGTAGTCCACAGGGCCACACTGAAGCTTTCTTT.

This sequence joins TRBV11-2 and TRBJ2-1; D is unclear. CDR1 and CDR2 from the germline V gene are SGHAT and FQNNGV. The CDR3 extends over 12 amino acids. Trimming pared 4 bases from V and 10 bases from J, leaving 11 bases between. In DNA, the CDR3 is TGTGCCAGCAGCTCGTTCCTACGGGAGCAGTTCTTC. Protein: CASSSFLREQFF.

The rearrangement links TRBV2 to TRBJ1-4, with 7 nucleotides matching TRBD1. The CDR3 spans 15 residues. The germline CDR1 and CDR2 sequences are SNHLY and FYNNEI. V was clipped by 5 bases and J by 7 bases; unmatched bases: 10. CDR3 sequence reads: CASSLGTAGGEKLFF. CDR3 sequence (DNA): TGTGCCAGCAGTCTAGGGACAGCAGGGGGTGAAAAACTGTTTTTT.

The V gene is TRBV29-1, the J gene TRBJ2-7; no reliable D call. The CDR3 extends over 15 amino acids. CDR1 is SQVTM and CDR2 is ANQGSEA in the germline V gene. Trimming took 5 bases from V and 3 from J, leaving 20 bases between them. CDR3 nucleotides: TGCAGCGTTTCCCTGATCAAGACATCCTACTACGAGCAGTACTTC. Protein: CSVSLIKTSYYEQYF.

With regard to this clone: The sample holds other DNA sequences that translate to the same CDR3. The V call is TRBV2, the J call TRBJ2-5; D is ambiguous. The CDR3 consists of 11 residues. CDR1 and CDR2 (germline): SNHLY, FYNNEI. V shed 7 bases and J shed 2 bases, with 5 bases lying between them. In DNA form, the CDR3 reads TGTGCCAGCACGTATCAAGAGACCCAGTACTTC. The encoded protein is CASTYQETQYF. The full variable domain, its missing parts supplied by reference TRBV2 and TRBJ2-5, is EPEVTQTPSHQVTQMGQEVILRCVPISNHLYFYWYRQILGQKVEFLVSFYNNEISEKSEIFDDQFSVERPDGSNFTLKIRSTKLEDSAMYFCASTYQETQYFGPGTRLLVL.

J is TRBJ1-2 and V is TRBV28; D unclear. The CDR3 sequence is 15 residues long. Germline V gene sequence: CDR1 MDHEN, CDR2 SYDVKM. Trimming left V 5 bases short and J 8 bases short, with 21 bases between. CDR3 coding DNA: TGTGCCAGCAGTCCGGGGTCGTCGCGGGGTTGGGGCTACACCTTC. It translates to CASSPGSSRGWGYTF.

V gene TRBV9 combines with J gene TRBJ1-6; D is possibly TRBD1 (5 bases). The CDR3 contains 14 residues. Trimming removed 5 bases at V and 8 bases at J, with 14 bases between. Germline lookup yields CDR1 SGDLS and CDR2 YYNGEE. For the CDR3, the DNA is TGTGCCAGCAGTAATCAGGGTTGGGATTCACCCCTCCACTTT. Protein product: CASSNQGWDSPLHF.

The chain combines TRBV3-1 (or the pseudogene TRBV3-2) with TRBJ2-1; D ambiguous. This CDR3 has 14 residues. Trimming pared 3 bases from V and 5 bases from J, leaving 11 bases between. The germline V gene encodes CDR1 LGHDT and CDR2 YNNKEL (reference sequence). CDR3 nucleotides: TGTGCCAGCAGCCAGAGAGGAACCGACAATGAGCAGTTCTTC. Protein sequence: CASSQRGTDNEQFF.

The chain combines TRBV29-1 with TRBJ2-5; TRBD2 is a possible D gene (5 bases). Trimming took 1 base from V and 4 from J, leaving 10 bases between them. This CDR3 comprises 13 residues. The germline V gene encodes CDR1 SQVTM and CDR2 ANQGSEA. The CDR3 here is CSVEGLAGETQYF. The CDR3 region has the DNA TGCAGCGTTGAAGGGCTAGCCGGAGAGACCCAGTACTTC.

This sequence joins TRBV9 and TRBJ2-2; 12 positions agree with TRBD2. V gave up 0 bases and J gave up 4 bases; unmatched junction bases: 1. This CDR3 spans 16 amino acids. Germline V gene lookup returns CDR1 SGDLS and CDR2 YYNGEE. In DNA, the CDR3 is TGTGCCAGCAGCGTAGAGGGACTAGCGGGCACCGGGGAGCTGTTTTTT. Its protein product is CASSVEGLAGTGELFF.

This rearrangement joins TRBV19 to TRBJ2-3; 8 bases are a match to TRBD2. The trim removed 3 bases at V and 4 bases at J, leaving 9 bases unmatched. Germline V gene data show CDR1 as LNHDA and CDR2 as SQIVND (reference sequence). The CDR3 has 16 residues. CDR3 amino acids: CASSMRERGGADTQYF. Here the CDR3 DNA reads TGTGCCAGTAGTATGCGGGAACGGGGGGGCGCAGATACGCAGTATTTT.

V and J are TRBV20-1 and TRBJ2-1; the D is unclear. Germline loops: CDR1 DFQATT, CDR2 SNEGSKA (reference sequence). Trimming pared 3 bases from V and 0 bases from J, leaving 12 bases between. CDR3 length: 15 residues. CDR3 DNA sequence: TGCAGTGCTAGTCTACTTCCTAGCTCCTACAATGAGCAGTTCTTC. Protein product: CSASLLPSSYNEQFF.

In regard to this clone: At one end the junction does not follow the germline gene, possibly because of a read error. The CDR3 nucleotides read TGCGCCAGCCGCTTCACATCAGATGGTACAGGGTGGGATGAAAAACTGTTTTTT. Residues: CASRFTSDGTGWDEKLFF. The V call is TRBV5-1, the J call TRBJ1-4, with a tentative D call TRBD1 (6 bases). The CDR3 is made up of 18 amino acids. Germline lookup yields CDR1 SGHRS and CDR2 YFSETQ.

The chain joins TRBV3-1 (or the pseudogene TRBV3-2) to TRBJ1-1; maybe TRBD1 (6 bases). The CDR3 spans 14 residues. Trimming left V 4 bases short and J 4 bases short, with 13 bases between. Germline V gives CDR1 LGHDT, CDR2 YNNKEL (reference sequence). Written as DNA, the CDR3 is TGTGCCAGCAGCCGCACAGGGTCGTCCACTGAAGCTTTCTTT. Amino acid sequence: CASSRTGSSTEAFF.

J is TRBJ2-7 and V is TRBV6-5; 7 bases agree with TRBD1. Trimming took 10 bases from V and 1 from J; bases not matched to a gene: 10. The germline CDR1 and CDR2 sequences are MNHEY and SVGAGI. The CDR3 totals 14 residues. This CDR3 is CAIQGQGDSYEQYF. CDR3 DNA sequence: TGTGCCATTCAGGGGCAGGGGGATTCCTACGAGCAGTACTTC.

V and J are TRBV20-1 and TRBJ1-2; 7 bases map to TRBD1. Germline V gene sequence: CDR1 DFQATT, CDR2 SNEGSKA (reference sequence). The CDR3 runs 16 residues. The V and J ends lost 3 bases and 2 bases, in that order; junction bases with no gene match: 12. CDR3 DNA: TGCAGTGCTAGTCTGACAGGGTTAGGGGAGAACTATGGCTACACCTTC. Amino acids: CSASLTGLGENYGYTF.

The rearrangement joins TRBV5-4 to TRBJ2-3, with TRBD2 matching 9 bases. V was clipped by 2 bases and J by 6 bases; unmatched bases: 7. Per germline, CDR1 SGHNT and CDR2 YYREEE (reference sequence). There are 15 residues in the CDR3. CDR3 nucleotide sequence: TGTGCCAGCAGCTTTCCCCTAGCGGGGTTGGATACGCAGTATTTT. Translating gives CASSFPLAGLDTQYF. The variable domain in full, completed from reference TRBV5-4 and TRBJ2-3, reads ETGVTQSPTHLIKTRGQQVTLRCSSQSGHNTVSWYQQALGQGPQFIFQYYREEENGRGNFPPRFSGLQFPNYSSELNVNALELDDSALYLCASSFPLAGLDTQYFGPGTRLTVL.

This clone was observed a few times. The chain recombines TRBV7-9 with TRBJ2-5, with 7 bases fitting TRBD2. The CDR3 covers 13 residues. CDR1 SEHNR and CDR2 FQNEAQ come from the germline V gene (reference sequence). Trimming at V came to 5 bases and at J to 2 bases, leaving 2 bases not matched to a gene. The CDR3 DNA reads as TGTGCCAGCAGCCCGGGGGGTCAAGAGACCCAGTACTTC. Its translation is CASSPGGQETQYF.

Here the CDR3 DNA reads TGCGCCAGCAGCCGCCGAGAGGAGGAGCCCCAGCATTTT. Translation gives CASSRREEEPQHF. The chain carries TRBV4-1 and TRBJ1-5; D call uncertain. V lost 4 bases and J 8 bases, leaving 12 bases between the germline ends. This CDR3 is built from 13 residues. Germline CDR1 MGHRA, CDR2 YSYEKL.

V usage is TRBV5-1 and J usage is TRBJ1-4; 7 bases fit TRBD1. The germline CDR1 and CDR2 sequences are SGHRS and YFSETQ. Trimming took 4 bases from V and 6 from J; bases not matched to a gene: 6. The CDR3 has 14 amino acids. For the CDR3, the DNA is TGCGCCAGCAGCCCCCGACAGGGAGATGAAAAACTGTTTTTT. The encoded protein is CASSPRQGDEKLFF.

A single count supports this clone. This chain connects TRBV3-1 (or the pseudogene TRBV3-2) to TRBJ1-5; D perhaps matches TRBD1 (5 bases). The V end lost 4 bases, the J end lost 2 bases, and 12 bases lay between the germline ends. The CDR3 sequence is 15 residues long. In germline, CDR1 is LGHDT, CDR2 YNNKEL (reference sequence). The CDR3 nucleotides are TGTGCCAGCAGCCGAGGGGAGGTCGGCAATCAGCCCCAGCATTTT. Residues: CASSRGEVGNQPQHF.

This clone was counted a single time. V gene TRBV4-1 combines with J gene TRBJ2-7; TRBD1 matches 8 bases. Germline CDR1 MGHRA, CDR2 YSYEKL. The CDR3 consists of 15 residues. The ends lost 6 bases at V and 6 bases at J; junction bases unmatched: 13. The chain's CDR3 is CASSRPGGRLLEQYF. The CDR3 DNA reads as TGCGCCAGCAGTCGTCCAGGGGGCCGTCTACTCGAGCAGTACTTC.

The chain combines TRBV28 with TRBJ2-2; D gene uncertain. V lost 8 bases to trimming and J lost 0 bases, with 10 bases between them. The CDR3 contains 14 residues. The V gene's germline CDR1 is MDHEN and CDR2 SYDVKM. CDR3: CASFDSSNTGELFF. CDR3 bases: TGTGCCAGCTTTGACTCCTCGAACACCGGGGAGCTGTTTTTT.

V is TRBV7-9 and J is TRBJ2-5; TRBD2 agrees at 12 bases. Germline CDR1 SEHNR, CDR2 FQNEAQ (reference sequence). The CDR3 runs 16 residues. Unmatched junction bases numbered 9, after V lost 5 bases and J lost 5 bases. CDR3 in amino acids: CASSTGTSGFGETQYF. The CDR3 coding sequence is TGTGCCAGCAGCACCGGGACTAGCGGGTTTGGGGAGACCCAGTACTTC.

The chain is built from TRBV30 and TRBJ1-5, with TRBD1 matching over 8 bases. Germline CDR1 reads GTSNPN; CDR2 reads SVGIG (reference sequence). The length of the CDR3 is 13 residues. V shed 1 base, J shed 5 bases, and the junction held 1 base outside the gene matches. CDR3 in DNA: TGTGCCTGGAGTGGGACAGGGTATCAGCCCCAGCATTTT. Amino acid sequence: CAWSGTGYQPQHF.

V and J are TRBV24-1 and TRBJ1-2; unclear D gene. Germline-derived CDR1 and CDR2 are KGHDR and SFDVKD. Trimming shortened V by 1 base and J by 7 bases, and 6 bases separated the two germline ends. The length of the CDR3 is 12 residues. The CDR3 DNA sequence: TGTGCCACCAGTGATTTTGAGGCTGGCTACACCTTC. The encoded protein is CATSDFEAGYTF.

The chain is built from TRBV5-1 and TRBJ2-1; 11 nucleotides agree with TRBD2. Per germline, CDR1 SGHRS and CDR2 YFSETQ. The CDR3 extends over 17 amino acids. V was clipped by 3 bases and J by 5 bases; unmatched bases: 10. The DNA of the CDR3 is TGCGCCAGCAGCTCCGTAGCGGGGGGGCCCCTCAACAATGAGCAGTTCTTC. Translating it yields CASSSVAGGPLNNEQFF.

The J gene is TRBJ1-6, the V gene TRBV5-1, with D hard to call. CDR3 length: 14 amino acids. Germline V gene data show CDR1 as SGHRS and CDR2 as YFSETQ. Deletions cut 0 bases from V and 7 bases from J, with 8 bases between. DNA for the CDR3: TGCGCCAGCAGCTTGGTGTCAGCGAATTCACCCCTCCACTTT. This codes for CASSLVSANSPLHF.

CDR3 residues: CASSSPTENYYEQYF. The DNA for the CDR3 is TGTGCCAGCAGTTCCCCGACAGAAAATTACTACGAGCAGTACTTC. The chain is built from TRBV6-5 and TRBJ2-7; a weak D match, TRBD1 (5 bases). This CDR3 has 15 amino acids. In germline, CDR1 is MNHEY, CDR2 SVGAGI. The ends were cut back, 4 bases at V and 3 bases at J, with 16 bases in the middle.

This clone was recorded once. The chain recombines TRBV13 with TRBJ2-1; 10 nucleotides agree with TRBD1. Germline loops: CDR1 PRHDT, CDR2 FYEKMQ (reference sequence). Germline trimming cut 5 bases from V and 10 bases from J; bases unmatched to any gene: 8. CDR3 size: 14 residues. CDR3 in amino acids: CASSTGQGIREQFF. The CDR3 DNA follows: TGTGCCAGCAGCACGGGACAGGGGATTCGAGAGCAGTTCTTC.